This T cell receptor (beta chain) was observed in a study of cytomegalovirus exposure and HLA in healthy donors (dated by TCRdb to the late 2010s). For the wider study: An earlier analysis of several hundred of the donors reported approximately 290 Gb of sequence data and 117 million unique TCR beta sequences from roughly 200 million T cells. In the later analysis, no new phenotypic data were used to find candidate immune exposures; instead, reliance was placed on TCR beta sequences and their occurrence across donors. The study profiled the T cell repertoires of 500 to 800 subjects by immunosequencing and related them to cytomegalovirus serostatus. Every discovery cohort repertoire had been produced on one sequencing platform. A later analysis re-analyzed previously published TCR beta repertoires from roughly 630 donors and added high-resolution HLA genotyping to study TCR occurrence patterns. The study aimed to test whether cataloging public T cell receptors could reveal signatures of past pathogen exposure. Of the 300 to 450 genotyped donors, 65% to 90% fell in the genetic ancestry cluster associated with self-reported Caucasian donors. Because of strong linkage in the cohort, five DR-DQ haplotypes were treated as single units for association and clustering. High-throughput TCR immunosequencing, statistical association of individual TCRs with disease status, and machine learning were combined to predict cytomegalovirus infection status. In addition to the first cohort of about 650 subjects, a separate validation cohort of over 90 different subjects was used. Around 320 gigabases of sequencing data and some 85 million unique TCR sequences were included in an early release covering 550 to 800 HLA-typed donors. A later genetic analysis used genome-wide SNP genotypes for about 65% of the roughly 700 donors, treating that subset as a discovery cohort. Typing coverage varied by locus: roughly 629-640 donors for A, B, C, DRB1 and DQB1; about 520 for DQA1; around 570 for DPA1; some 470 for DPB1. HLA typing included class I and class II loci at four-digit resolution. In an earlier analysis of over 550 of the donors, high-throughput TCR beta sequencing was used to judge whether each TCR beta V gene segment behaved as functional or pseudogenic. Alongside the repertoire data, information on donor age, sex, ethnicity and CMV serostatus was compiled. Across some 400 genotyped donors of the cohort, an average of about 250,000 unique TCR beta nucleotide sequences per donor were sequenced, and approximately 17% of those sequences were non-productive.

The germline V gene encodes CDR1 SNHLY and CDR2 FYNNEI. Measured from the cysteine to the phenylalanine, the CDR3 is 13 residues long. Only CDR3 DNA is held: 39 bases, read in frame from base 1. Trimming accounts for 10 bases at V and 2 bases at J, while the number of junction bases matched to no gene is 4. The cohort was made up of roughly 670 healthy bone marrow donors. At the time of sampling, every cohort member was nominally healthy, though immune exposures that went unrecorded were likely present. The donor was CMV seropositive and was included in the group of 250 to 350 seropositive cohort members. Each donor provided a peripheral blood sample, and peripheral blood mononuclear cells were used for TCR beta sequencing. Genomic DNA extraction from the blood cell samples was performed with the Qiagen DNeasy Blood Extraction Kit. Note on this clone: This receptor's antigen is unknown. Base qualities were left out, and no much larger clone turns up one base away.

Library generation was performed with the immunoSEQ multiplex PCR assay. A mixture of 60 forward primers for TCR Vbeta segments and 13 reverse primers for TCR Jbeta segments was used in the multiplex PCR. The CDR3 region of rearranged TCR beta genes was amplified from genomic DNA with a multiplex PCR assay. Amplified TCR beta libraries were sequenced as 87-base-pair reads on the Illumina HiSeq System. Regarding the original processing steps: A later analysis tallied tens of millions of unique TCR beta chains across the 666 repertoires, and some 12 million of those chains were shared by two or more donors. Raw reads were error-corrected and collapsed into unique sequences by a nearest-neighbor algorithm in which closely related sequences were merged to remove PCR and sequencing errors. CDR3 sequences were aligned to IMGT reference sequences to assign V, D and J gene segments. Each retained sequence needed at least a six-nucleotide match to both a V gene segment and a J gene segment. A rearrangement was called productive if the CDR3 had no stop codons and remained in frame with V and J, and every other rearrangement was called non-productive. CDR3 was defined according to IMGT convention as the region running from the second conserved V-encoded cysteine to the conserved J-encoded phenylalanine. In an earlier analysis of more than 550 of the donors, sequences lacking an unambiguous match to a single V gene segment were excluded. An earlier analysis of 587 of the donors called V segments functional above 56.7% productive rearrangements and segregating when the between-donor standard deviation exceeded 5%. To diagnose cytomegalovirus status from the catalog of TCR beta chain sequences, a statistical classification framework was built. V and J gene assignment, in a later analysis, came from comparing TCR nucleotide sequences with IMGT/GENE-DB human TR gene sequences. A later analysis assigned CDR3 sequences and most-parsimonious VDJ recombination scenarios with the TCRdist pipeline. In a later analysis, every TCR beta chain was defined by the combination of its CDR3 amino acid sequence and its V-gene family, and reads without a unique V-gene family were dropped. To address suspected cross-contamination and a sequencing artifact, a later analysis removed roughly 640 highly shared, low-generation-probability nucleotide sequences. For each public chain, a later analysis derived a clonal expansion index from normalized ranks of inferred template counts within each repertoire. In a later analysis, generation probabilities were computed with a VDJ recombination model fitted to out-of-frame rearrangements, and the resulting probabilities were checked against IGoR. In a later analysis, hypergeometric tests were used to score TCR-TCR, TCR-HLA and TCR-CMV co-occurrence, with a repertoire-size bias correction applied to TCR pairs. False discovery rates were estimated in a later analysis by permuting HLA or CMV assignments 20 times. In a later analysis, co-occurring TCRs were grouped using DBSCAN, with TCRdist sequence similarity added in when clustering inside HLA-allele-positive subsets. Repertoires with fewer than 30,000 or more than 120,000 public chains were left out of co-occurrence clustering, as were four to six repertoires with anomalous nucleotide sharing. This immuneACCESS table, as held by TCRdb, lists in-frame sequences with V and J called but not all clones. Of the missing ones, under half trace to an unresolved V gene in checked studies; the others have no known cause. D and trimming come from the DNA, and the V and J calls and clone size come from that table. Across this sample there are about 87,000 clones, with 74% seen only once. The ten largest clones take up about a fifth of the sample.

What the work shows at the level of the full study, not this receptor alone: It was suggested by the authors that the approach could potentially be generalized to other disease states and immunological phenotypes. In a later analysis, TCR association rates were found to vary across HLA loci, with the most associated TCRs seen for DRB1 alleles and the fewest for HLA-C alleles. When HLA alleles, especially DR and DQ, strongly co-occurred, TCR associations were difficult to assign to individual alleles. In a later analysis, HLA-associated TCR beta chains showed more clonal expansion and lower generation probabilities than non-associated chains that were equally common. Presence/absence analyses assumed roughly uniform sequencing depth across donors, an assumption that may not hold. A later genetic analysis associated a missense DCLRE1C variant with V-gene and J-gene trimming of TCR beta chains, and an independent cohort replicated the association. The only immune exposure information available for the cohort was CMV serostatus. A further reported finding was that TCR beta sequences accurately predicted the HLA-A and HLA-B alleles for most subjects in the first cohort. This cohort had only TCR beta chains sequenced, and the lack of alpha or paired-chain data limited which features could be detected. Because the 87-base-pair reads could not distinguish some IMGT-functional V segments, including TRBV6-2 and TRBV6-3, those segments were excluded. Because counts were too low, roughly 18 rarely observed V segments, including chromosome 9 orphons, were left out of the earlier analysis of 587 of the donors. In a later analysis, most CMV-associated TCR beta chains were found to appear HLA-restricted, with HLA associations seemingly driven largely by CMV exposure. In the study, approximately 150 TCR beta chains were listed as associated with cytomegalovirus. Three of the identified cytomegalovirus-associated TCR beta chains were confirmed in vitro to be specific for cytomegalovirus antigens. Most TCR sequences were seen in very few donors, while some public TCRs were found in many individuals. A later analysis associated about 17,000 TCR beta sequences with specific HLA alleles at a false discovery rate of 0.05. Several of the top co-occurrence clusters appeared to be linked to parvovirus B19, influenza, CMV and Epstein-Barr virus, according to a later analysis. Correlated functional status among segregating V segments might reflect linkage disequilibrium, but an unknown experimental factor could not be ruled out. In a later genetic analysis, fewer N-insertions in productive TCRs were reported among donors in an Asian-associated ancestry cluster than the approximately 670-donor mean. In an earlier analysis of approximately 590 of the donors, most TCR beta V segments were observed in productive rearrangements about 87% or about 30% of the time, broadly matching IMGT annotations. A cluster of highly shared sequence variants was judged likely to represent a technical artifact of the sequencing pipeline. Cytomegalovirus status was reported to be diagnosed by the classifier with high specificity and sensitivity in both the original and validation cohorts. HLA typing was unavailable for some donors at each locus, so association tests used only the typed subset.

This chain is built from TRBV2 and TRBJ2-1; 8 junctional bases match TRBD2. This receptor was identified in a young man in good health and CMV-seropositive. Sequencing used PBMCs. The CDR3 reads CATTGGPYNEQFF. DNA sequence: TGTGCCACTACGGGGGGGCCCTACAATGAGCAGTTCTTC.